One sample yielded the 13 T cell receptor beta chains listed below, sequenced in a study of T cell responses to AZD1222 COVID-19 vaccine (TCRdb year 2021). The library was generated by the immunoSEQ multiplex PCR assay. The source is immuneACCESS, and TCRdb retained only in-frame sequences with V and J called. Part of the clones is not carried over; for the studies checked, unresolved V genes explain less than half of this, and the remainder is unexplained. For this sample the table gives 100,000 to 150,000 clones, of which about nine tenths were detected only once. The ten most abundant clones make up about 1.1% of the sample. According to the study, the label for this sample's time point signals: about 28 days (+/-7) after the second vaccine dose. The sample was peripheral blood, taken 28 days after the second AZD1222 dose. These receptors were collected from an adult who received the AZD1222 COVID-19 vaccine.

The V call is TRBV9, the J call TRBJ2-2; the D is unclear. V was trimmed by 5 bases and J by 4 bases, leaving 12 bases between them. This CDR3 is built from 14 residues. The germline V gene encodes CDR1 SGDLS and CDR2 YYNGEE. CDR3 DNA: TGTGCCAGCAGAGACCAACCAGGCACCGGGGAGCTGTTTTTT. Encoded protein: CASRDQPGTGELFF.

The CDR3 sequence is CASSPRLDPQSEQFF. Here the CDR3 DNA reads TGTGCCAGCAGCCCCCGACTAGATCCCCAGAGTGAGCAGTTCTTC. The chain carries TRBV13 and TRBJ2-1, with TRBD2 as a possible D gene (6 bases). CDR1 and CDR2 from the germline V gene are PRHDT and FYEKMQ (reference sequence). V lost 5 bases and J lost 9, with 20 bases in between. The CDR3 is 15 residues long.

The rearrangement links TRBV4-1 to TRBJ2-4, with a weak D call TRBD1 (5 bases). Germline V gives CDR1 MGHRA, CDR2 YSYEKL. With 1 base removed from V and 4 bases from J, the gap between germline ends came to 8 bases. This CDR3 is built from 14 residues. CDR3 protein: CASSQGQGKNIQYF. The CDR3 nucleotides read TGCGCCAGCAGCCAAGGGCAGGGAAAAAACATTCAGTACTTC.

The V gene is TRBV5-5, the J gene TRBJ1-6; D gene uncertain. The CDR3 is 16 residues long. The V gene lost 1 base and the J gene lost 0 bases, with 8 bases spanning the gap. From germline, CDR1 is SGHKS and CDR2 YYEKEE (reference sequence). CDR3 DNA: TGTGCCAGCAGCTTGAAAGGGAGCTCCTATAATTCACCCCTCCACTTT. Translating gives CASSLKGSSYNSPLHF.

This clone came up once. V usage is TRBV5-1 and J usage is TRBJ1-1; 10 bases line up with TRBD1. With 5 bases clipped from V and 1 base from J, the junction kept 14 bases outside the gene matches. Germline V gene lookup returns CDR1 SGHRS and CDR2 YFSETQ. The CDR3 runs 18 residues. The chain's CDR3 is CASRPSGTGVHWNTEAFF. The CDR3 nucleotides are TGCGCCAGCAGGCCTTCCGGGACAGGGGTTCATTGGAACACTGAAGCTTTCTTT. Together with reference TRBV5-1 and TRBJ1-1, the CDR3 gives the full variable domain: KAGVTQTPRYLIKTRGQQVTLSCSPISGHRSVSWYQQTPGQGLQFLFEYFSETQRNKGNFPGRFSGRQFSNSRSEMNVSTLELGDSALYLCASRPSGTGVHWNTEAFFGQGTRLTVV.

For the CDR3, the DNA is TGCGCCACCCCCTGGATAAGCAGCTACTATGGCTACACCTTC. It encodes CATPWISSYYGYTF. This chain uses TRBV23-1 with TRBJ1-2; unclear D gene. TRBV23-1 is classed as an ORF, of uncertain function. V lost 10 bases, J lost 3 bases, and 18 bases lay in between. The CDR3 loop spans 14 amino acids.

The rearrangement joins TRBV27 to TRBJ2-1, with TRBD1 matching over 9 bases. The CDR3 is 15 amino acids. From germline, CDR1 is MNHEY and CDR2 SMNVEV (reference sequence). Trimming took 8 bases from V and 1 from J; bases not matched to a gene: 6. Written as DNA, the CDR3 is TGTGCCAGCCAAGGGGGACAGGGTTCCTACAATGAGCAGTTCTTC. It is translated as CASQGGQGSYNEQFF.

This clone was seen a few times. The V gene is TRBV2, the J gene TRBJ2-7; no clear D gene. The CDR3 extends over 14 amino acids. Per germline, CDR1 SNHLY and CDR2 FYNNEI. V was pared by 3 bases and J by 10 bases, with 19 bases between. This CDR3 is CASSEGFGHVLQYF. The CDR3 bases are TGTGCCAGCAGTGAGGGATTTGGCCACGTCCTCCAGTACTTC.

The rearrangement uses TRBV14 and TRBJ1-4; 9 nucleotides agree with TRBD1. The J segment lost 4 bases and the V segment lost 5 bases, leaving 8 bases of the junction unmatched. The CDR3 contains 16 residues. The germline V gene encodes CDR1 SGHDN and CDR2 FVKESK. As DNA, the CDR3 is TGTGCCAGCAGCTTCCACGGGACAGGGAGTAATGAAAAACTGTTTTTT. Translated, it gives CASSFHGTGSNEKLFF.

This chain uses TRBV15 with TRBJ2-1; 16 bases match TRBD2. The CDR3 is 17 residues long. The junction had 6 bases not matched to a gene; V was cut back by 8 bases and J by 2 bases. CDR1 is LNHNV, CDR2 YYDKDF, per germline (reference sequence). This CDR3 is CATGPGLAGGPYNEQFF. The CDR3 DNA reads TGTGCCACCGGCCCGGGACTAGCGGGAGGGCCCTACAATGAGCAGTTCTTC.

V and J are TRBV5-6 and TRBJ1-2, with 9 bases aligning to TRBD1. V shed 5 bases and J 5 bases; nucleotides not matched to a gene: 7. The CDR3 is made up of 14 amino acids. CDR1 is SGHDT and CDR2 is YYEEEE in the germline V gene. DNA of the CDR3: TGTGCCAGCAGGGGACAGGGAGGGCCATATGGCTACACCTTC. Its protein is CASRGQGGPYGYTF.

The chain has TRBV10-3 and TRBJ1-2, with D maybe TRBD1 (6 bases). The V gene lost 2 bases and the J gene lost 7 bases, with 14 bases spanning the gap. CDR3 size: 14 residues. Per the germline V gene, CDR1 is ENHRY and CDR2 is SYGVKD. The CDR3: CAISEDVGASGYTF. The CDR3 DNA is TGTGCCATCAGTGAGGACGTGGGGGCATCTGGCTACACCTTC.

V usage is TRBV27 and J usage is TRBJ2-2, with D possibly matching TRBD2 (5 bases). Trimming shortened V by 3 bases and J by 6 bases, and 14 bases separated the two germline ends. Germline V gene lookup returns CDR1 MNHEY and CDR2 SMNVEV (reference sequence). The CDR3 extends over 15 amino acids. The CDR3, as DNA: TGTGCCAGCAGTTTGGGGAGTAGGTATGCCGGGGAGCTGTTTTTT. It is translated as CASSLGSRYAGELFF.